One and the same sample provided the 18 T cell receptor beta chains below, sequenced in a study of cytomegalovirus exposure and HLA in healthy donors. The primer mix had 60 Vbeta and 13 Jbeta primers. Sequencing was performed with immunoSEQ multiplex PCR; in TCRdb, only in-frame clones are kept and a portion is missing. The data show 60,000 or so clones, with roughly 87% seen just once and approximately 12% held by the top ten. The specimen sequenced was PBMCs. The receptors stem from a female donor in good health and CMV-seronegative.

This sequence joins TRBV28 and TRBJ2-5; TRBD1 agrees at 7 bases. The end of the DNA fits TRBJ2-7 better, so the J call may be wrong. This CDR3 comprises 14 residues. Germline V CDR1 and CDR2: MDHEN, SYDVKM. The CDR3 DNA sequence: TGTGCCAGCAGAACTGGGACAGCCTCCTACGAGCAGTACTTC. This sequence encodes CASRTGTASYEQYF.

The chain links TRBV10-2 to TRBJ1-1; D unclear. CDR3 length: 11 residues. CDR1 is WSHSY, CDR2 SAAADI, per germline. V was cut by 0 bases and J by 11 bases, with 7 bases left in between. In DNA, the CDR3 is TGCGCCAGCAGTGAGTCGAGATTGGCTTTCTTT. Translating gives CASSESRLAFF.

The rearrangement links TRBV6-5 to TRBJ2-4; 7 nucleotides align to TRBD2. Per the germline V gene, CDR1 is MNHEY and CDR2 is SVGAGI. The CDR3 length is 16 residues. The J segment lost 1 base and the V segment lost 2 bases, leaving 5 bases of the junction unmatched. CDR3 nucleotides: TGTGCCAGCAGTTACCGGGCGGGAGTGGCCAAAAACATTCAGTACTTC. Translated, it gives CASSYRAGVAKNIQYF.

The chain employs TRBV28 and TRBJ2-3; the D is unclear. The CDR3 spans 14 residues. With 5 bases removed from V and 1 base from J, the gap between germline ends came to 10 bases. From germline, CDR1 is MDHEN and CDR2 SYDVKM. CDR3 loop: CASSRLRRTDTQYF. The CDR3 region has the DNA TGTGCCAGCAGTCGTCTACGTCGCACAGATACGCAGTATTTT.

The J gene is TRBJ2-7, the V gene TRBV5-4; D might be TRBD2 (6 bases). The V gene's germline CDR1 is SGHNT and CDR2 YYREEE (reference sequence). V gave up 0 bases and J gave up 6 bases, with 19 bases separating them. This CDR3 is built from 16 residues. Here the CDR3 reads CASSLVSSAYPSEQYF. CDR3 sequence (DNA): TGTGCCAGCAGCTTGGTTTCTAGCGCCTACCCCTCCGAGCAGTACTTC.

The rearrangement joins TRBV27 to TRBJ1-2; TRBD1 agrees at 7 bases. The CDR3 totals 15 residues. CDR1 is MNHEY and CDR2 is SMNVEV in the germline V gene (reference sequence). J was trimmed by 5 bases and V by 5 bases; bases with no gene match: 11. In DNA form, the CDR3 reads TGTGCCAGCAGTGCCGGTAACAGGGGTTCTTATGGCTACACCTTC. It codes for CASSAGNRGSYGYTF.

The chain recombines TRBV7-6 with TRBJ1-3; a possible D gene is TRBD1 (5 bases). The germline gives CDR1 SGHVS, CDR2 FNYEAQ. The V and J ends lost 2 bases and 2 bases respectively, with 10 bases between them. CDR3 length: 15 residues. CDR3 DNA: TGTGCCAGCAGCTTACAGGGTACGACTGGAAACACCATATATTTT. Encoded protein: CASSLQGTTGNTIYF. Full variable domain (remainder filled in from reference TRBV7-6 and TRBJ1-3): GAGVSQSPRYKVTKRGQDVALRCDPISGHVSLYWYRQALGQGPEFLTYFNYEAQQDKSGLPNDRFSAERPEGSISTLTIQRTEQRDSAMYRCASSLQGTTGNTIYFGEGSWLTVV.

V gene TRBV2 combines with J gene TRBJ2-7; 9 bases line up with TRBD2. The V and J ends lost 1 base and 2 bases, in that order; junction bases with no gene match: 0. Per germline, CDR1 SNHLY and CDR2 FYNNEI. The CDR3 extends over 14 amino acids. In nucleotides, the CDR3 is TGTGCCAGCAGTGAAGGCGGGGGGGCCTACGAGCAGTACTTC. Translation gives CASSEGGGAYEQYF.

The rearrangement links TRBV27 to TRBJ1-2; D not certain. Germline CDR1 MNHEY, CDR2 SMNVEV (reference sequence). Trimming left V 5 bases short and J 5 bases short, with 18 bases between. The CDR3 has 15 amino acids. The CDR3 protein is CASSAAPAGGYGYTF. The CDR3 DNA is TGTGCCAGCAGTGCTGCTCCGGCAGGCGGGTATGGCTACACCTTC.

The CDR3 nucleotides read TGTGCCAGCAGCTTGCCCGGGACAGAGAACACCGGGGAGCTGTTTTTT. It specifies CASSLPGTENTGELFF. The V call is TRBV11-2, the J call TRBJ2-2, with TRBD1 matching over 7 bases. Germline V gene sequence: CDR1 SGHAT, CDR2 FQNNGV. CDR3 length: 16 amino acids. The V segment lost 3 bases and the J segment 1 base; nucleotides outside the gene matches: 5.

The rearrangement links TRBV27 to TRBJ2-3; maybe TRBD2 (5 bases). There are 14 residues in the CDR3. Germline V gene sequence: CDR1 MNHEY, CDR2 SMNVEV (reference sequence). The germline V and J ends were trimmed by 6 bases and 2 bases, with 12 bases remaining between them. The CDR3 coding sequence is TGTGCCAGCAGCCCGTCGGGGATCACAGATACGCAGTATTTT. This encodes CASSPSGITDTQYF.

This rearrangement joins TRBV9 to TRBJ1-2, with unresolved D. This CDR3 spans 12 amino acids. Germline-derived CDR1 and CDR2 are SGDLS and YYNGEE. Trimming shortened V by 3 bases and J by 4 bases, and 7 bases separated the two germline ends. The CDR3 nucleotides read TGTGCCAGCAGCGCATCATCCTATGGCTACACCTTC. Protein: CASSASSYGYTF.

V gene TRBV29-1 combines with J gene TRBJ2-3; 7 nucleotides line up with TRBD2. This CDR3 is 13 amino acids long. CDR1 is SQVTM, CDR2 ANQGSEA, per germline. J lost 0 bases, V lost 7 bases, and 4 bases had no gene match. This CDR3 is CSADSGSTDTQYF. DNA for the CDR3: TGCAGCGCGGATAGCGGGAGCACAGATACGCAGTATTTT.

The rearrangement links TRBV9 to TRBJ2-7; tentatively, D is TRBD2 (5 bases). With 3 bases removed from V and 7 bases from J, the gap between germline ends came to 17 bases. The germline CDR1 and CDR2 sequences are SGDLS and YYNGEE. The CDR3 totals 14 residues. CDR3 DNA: TGTGCCAGCAGCGCGCGAGGCTTACCGGGGGAGCAGTACTTC. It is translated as CASSARGLPGEQYF. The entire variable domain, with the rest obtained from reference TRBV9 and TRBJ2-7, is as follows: DSGVTQTPKHLITATGQRVTLRCSPRSGDLSVYWYQQSLDQGLQFLIQYYNGEERAKGNILERFSAQQFPDLHSELNLSSLELGDSALYFCASSARGLPGEQYFGPGTRLTVT.

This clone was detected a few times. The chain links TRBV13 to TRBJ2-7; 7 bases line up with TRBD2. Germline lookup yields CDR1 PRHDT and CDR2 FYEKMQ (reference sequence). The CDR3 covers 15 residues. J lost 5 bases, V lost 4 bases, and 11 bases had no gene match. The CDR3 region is CASSSMLAVNHEQYF. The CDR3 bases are TGTGCCAGCAGCTCCATGCTAGCGGTGAACCACGAGCAGTACTTC.

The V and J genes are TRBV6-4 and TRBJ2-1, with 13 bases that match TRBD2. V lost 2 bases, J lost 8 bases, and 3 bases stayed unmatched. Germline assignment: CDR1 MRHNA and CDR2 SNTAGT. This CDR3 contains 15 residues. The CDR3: CASSDELAGGHEQFF. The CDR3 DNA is TGTGCCAGCAGTGACGAACTAGCGGGGGGGCATGAGCAGTTCTTC.

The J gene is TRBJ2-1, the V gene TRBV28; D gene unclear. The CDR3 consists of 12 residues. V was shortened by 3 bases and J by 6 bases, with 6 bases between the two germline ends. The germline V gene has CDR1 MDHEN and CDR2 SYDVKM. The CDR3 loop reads CASSLFGNEQFF. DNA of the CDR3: TGTGCCAGCAGTTTGTTCGGCAATGAGCAGTTCTTC.

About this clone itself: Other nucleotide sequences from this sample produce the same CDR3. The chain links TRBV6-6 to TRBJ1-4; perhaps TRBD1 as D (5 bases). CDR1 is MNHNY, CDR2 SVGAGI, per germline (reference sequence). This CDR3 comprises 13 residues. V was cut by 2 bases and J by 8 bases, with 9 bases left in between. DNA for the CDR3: TGTGCCAGCAGTTACGGAACAGGAGAAAAACTGTTTTTT. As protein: CASSYGTGEKLFF.